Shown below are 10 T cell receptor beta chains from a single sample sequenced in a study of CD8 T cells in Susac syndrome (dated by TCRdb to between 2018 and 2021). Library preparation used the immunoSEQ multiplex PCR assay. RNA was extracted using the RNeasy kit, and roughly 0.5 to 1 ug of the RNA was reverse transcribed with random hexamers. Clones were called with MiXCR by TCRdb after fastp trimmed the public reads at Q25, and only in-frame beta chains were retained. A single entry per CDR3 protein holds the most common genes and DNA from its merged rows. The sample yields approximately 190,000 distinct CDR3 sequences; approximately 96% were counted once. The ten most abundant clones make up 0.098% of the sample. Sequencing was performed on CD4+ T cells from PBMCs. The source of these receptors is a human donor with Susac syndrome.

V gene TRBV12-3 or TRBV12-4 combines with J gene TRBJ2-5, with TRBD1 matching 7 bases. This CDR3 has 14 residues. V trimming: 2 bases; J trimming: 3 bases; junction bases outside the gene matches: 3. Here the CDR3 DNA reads TGTGCCAGCAGTTTAAGGGGGCAGGAAGAGACCCAGTACTTC. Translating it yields CASSLRGQEETQYF.

The CDR3 spells CAWSAAVSQPQHF. In nucleotides, the CDR3 is TGTGCCTGGAGTGCTGCAGTTAGTCAGCCCCAGCATTTT. The chain recombines TRBV30 with TRBJ1-5; D gene uncertain. Trimming removed 1 base from V and 6 bases from J, with 10 bases in between. The CDR3 consists of 13 residues. Germline V lookup: CDR1 GTSNPN, CDR2 SVGIG (reference sequence).

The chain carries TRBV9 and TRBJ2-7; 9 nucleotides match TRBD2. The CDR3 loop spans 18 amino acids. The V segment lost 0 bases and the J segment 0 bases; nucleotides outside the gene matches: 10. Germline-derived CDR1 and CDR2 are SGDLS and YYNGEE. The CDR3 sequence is CASSVAASGGPVSYEQYF. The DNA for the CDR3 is TGTGCCAGCAGCGTAGCAGCGAGCGGGGGGCCGGTCTCCTACGAGCAGTACTTC.

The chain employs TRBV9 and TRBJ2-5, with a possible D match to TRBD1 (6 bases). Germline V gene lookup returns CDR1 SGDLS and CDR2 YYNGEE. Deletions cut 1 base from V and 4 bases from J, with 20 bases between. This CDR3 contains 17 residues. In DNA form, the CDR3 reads TGTGCCAGCAGCGTAAGGGGATCAGGGGTGGGTTCAGAGACCCAGTACTTC. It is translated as CASSVRGSGVGSETQYF.

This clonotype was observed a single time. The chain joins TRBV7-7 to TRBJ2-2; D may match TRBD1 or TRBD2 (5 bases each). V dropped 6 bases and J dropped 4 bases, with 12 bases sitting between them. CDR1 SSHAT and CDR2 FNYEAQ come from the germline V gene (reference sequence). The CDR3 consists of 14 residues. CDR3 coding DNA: TGTGCCAGCAGATCCGCCGGGGCCACCGGGGAGCTGTTTTTT. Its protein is CASRSAGATGELFF.

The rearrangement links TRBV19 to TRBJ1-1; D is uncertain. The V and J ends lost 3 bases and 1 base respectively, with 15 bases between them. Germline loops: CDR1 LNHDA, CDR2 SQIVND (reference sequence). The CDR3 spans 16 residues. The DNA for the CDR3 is TGTGCCAGTAGTATGTTGTTTACGGGATCGAACACTGAAGCTTTCTTT. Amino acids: CASSMLFTGSNTEAFF. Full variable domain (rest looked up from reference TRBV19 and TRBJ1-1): DGGITQSPKYLFRKEGQNVTLSCEQNLNHDAMYWYRQDPGQGLRLIYYSQIVNDFQKGDIAEGYSVSREKKESFPLTVTSAQKNPTAFYLCASSMLFTGSNTEAFFGQGTRLTVV.

This CDR3 is CSAAVAMGETQYF. The CDR3 DNA sequence: TGCAGCGCCGCCGTTGCCATGGGGGAGACCCAGTACTTC. The chain uses TRBV29-1 and TRBJ2-5, with D unclear. Germline-derived CDR1 and CDR2 are SQVTM and ANQGSEA. This CDR3 comprises 13 residues. With 7 bases removed from V and 5 bases from J, the gap between germline ends came to 17 bases.

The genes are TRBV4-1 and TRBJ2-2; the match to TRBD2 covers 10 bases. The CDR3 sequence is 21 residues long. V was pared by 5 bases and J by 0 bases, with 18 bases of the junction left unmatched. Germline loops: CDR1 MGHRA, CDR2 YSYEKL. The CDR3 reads CASSFRGGSGGGTPNTGELFF. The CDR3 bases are TGCGCCAGCAGCTTTAGAGGGGGGAGCGGGGGGGGAACCCCGAACACCGGGGAGCTGTTTTTT.

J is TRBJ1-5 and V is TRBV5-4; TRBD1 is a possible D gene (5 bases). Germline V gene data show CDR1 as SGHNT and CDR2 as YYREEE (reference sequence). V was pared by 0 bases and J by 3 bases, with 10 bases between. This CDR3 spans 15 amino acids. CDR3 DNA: TGTGCCAGCAGCTTGGCCCCAGGGCTCAATCAGCCCCAGCATTTT. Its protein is CASSLAPGLNQPQHF.

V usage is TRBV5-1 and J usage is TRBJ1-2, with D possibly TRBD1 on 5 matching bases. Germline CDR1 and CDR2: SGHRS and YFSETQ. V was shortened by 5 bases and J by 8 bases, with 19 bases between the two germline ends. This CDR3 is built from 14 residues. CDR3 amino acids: CASREGVAGGGYTF. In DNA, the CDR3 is TGCGCCAGCAGAGAAGGGGTGGCCGGAGGAGGCTACACCTTC.